The T cell receptor beta chain under discussion was sequenced for a study of a mutant IDH1 vaccine in newly diagnosed glioma. At the level of the study: Treatment recipients were approximately 60% male and roughly 38% female, and their mean age was about 40 years. Antecedent treatment encompassed radiotherapy, temozolomide, or their combination; the majority received both.

The protocol was immunoSEQ multiplex PCR, while the TCRdb copy is restricted to in-frame clones and leaves out a portion. Among about 44,000 clones listed, about 91% were seen once. Remarks on this clone: Antigen specificity is unknown.

The time point is: week 23, last vaccination. Doses comprised 300 ug of mutant IDH1 20-mer peptide each, plus topical imiquimod. Astrocytomas that were new, WHO grade 3 or 4, IDH1-mutant and ATRX-lost were present in the donors. CDR1 is MDHEN and CDR2 is SYDVKM in the germline V gene. The CDR3 runs to 15 residues. The V gene end was trimmed by 2 bases and the J gene end by 9 bases; junction bases not matched to a gene: 12. The V and J genes are TRBV28 and TRBJ2-7; 8 nucleotides align to TRBD1. The receptor comes from a man aged 50 to 60 with glioma. Sequences were derived from PBMCs, sampled from a glioma patient whose treatment included an IDH1 peptide vaccine. The CDR3 loop is CASSLVGQAAWGQYF. CDR3 coding DNA: TGTGCCAGCAGTTTAGTGGGACAGGCCGCTTGGGGGCAGTACTTC.